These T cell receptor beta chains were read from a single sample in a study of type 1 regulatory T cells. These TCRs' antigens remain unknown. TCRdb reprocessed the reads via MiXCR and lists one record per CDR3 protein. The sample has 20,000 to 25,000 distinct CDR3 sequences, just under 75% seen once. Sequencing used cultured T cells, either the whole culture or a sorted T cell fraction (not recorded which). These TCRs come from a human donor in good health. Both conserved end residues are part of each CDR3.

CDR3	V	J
CASSPPGLATNEQFF	TRBV6-6	TRBJ2-1
CAIKGTSGGTDTQYF	TRBV10-3	TRBJ2-3
CASSPQGYTEAFF	TRBV6-5	TRBJ1-1
CASSSQQGSYNEQFF	TRBV7-2	TRBJ2-1
CASSWLAGPHQPQHF	TRBV12-3/TRBV12-4	TRBJ1-5
CASSLGWGRYNEQFF	TRBV7-2	TRBJ2-1
CSAQKLGTGGNEQFF	TRBV20-1	TRBJ2-1
CASSYSMTARGGYTF	TRBV6-5	TRBJ1-2
CASSPGHGISPLHF	TRBV12-3/TRBV12-4	TRBJ1-6
CASSRTEETQYF	TRBV7-6	TRBJ2-5
CASSPPLVEESDTQYF	TRBV5-1	TRBJ2-3
CASSSSGLTEAFF	TRBV12-3/TRBV12-4	TRBJ1-1
CASSEAQLNTEAFF	TRBV6-1	TRBJ1-1
CASSITSGGAVYEQFF	TRBV5-1	TRBJ2-1
CASEGRDTGELFF	TRBV11-3	TRBJ2-2
CASSYGQGSYNSPLHF	TRBV6-2/TRBV6-3	TRBJ1-6
CASSFSPGGLNTEAFF	TRBV27	TRBJ1-1
CASSRRGGRASTDTQYF	TRBV6-6	TRBJ2-3
CASSLNSGGHYNEQFF	TRBV5-1	TRBJ2-1
CASSQGHRGSSYEQYF	TRBV4-2	TRBJ2-7
CASSQTGQGRGGYTF	TRBV4-3	TRBJ1-2
CASSTGGSYEQYF	TRBV6-6	TRBJ2-7